The 28 T cell receptor beta chains below were found in one sample sequenced in a study of T cells in Graves' hyperthyroidism and ophthalmopathy. Amplification yielded TCR beta CDR3 regions, with RNA transcripts as the source. With the HTBI primer set, the TCR CDR3 went through a first round of RT-PCR. TCRdb fed the multiplex PCR reads into MiXCR, producing one record per CDR3 protein. The sample lists about 400,000 distinct CDR3 sequences, under 15% occurring once. The sequencing input was blood. These receptors came from a woman aged 30 to 39 with Graves' hyperthyroidism.

This rearrangement joins TRBV30 to TRBJ1-4; 9 bases match TRBD1. V was clipped by 3 bases and J by 4 bases; unmatched bases: 6. The germline V gene has CDR1 GTSNPN and CDR2 SVGIG (reference sequence). The CDR3 covers 15 residues. CDR3 residues: CAWRGPTGGNEKLFF. The DNA of the CDR3 is TGTGCCTGGAGGGGACCGACAGGGGGTAATGAAAAACTGTTTTTT.

This clonotype was counted a few times. Here the CDR3 reads CASSYSPAGAADTQYF. DNA for the CDR3: TGTGCCAGCAGTTACTCCCCAGCGGGAGCTGCAGATACGCAGTATTTT. This sequence joins TRBV6-5 and TRBJ2-3, with TRBD2 matching 8 bases. Germline V gene sequence: CDR1 MNHEY, CDR2 SVGAGI. This CDR3 comprises 16 residues. The J segment lost 4 bases and the V segment lost 0 bases, leaving 6 bases of the junction unmatched.

This clonotype was recorded at least ten times. V is TRBV15 and J is TRBJ2-2, with D possibly TRBD1 on 5 matching bases. Trimming shortened V by 1 base and J by 4 bases, and 10 bases separated the two germline ends. The length of the CDR3 is 15 residues. CDR1 is LNHNV, CDR2 YYDKDF, per germline (reference sequence). The CDR3 region is CATSRGRQSTGELFF. In DNA form, the CDR3 reads TGTGCCACCAGCAGAGGAAGACAGAGCACCGGGGAGCTGTTTTTT.

Ten or more counts support this clonotype. J is TRBJ2-1 and V is TRBV11-2; 8 positions agree with TRBD2. Per germline, CDR1 SGHAT and CDR2 FQNNGV. The CDR3 covers 15 residues. Germline trimming cut 5 bases from V and 3 bases from J; bases unmatched to any gene: 6. CDR3 protein: CASSISGSGYNEQFF. For the CDR3, the DNA is TGTGCCAGCAGCATAAGCGGGAGTGGCTACAATGAGCAGTTCTTC.

This clonotype was seen only a few times. CDR3 residues: CAWSVLWGVVGSYNEQFF. The CDR3 DNA sequence: TGTGCCTGGAGTGTCCTGTGGGGAGTCGTTGGCTCCTACAATGAGCAGTTCTTC. The V gene is TRBV30, the J gene TRBJ2-1; a weak D match, TRBD2 (5 bases). The germline V gene encodes CDR1 GTSNPN and CDR2 SVGIG (reference sequence). The CDR3 consists of 18 residues. Trimming shortened V by 0 bases and J by 0 bases, and 18 bases separated the two germline ends. The variable domain in full, completed from reference TRBV30 and TRBJ2-1, reads SQTIHQWPATLVQPVGSPLSLECTVEGTSNPNLYWYRQAAGRGLQLLFYSVGIGQISSEVPQNLSASRPQDRQFILSSKKLLLSDSGFYLCAWSVLWGVVGSYNEQFFGPGTRLTVL.

This clonotype has a count of ten or more. The chain joins TRBV6-1 to TRBJ2-5; D not resolved. CDR1 and CDR2 from the germline V gene are MNHNS and SASEGT. V lost 8 bases and J 5 bases, leaving 9 bases between the germline ends. The CDR3 spans 11 residues. DNA for the CDR3: TGTGCCAGCTCCGAAGGGGAGACCCAGTACTTC. It is translated as CASSEGETQYF.

The chain recombines TRBV24-1 with TRBJ1-5; weak D call: TRBD1 (6 bases). Per germline, CDR1 KGHDR and CDR2 SFDVKD. This CDR3 has 14 amino acids. V shed 3 bases and J shed 6 bases, with 11 bases lying between them. CDR3 amino acids: CATSDVGTTQPQHF. The CDR3 region has the DNA TGTGCCACCAGTGATGTGGGGACAACTCAGCCCCAGCATTTT.

Concerning this clonotype itself: Without the conserved terminal phenylalanine or tryptophan, this CDR3 likely stems from a read error. This chain uses TRBV7-8 with TRBJ2-1; D remains ambiguous. Germline loops: CDR1 SGHVS, CDR2 FQNEAQ. The CDR3 is 13 residues long. V lost 1 base, J lost 3 bases, and 4 bases lay in between. The CDR3 sequence is CASSLDLYNEQFL. CDR3 coding DNA: TGTGCCAGCAGCTTAGATCTCTACAATGAGCAGTTCCTC.

This clonotype has a count of ten or more. This chain links TRBV28 with TRBJ2-4, with unresolved D. Germline V CDR1 and CDR2: MDHEN, SYDVKM. The CDR3 has 18 amino acids. Between the trimmed V and J ends, which lost 4 bases and 7 bases, there was a span of 26 bases. The CDR3 sequence is CASSWKGGAAGFWNIQYF. CDR3 bases: TGTGCCAGCAGTTGGAAAGGCGGAGCAGCAGGCTTTTGGAACATTCAGTACTTC.

In this sample, this clonotype turned up a few times. This chain connects TRBV24-1 to TRBJ2-5; 8 bases are a match to TRBD1. CDR1 KGHDR and CDR2 SFDVKD come from the germline V gene. V gave up 4 bases and J gave up 5 bases; unmatched junction bases: 11. The CDR3 covers 16 residues. CDR3: CATSDMGTGVQETQYF. CDR3 nucleotides: TGTGCCACCAGTGACATGGGGACAGGAGTTCAGGAGACCCAGTACTTC.

At least ten counts were recorded for this clonotype. The rearrangement uses TRBV20-1 and TRBJ1-1; the match to TRBD1 covers 9 bases. J gave up 1 base and V 5 bases, and 5 bases lay outside the gene matches. Germline V CDR1 and CDR2: DFQATT, SNEGSKA (reference sequence). The CDR3 is made up of 14 amino acids. DNA for the CDR3: TGCAGTGCTTCACAGGGGGCCCCGAACACTGAAGCTTTCTTT. This translates into CSASQGAPNTEAFF.

At least ten counts were recorded for this clonotype. V gene TRBV2 combines with J gene TRBJ2-1, with 8 nucleotides matching TRBD2. The CDR3 loop spans 16 amino acids. Germline loops: CDR1 SNHLY, CDR2 FYNNEI. V trimming: 4 bases; J trimming: 3 bases; junction bases outside the gene matches: 8. CDR3 DNA sequence: TGTGCCAGCAGTGCGGTGGGAGCGGGAGACTACAATGAGCAGTTCTTC. Amino acids: CASSAVGAGDYNEQFF.

This clonotype appeared many times. The chain recombines TRBV11-3 with TRBJ2-1; 11 bases align to TRBD2. The CDR3 spans 18 residues. Germline trimming cut 1 base from V and 0 bases from J; bases unmatched to any gene: 5. CDR1 and CDR2 (germline): SGHNT, YENEEA. The CDR3 reads CASSLGGTSGSSYNEQFF. The CDR3 region has the DNA TGTGCCAGCAGCTTAGGAGGGACTAGCGGTAGCTCCTACAATGAGCAGTTCTTC.

This clonotype occurred a few times. A much larger clone is a single base away; this may be a read error. V usage is TRBV2 and J usage is TRBJ2-3; tentative D call: TRBD1 (5 bases). This CDR3 has 13 residues. Looked up from germline, CDR1 is SNHLY and CDR2 is FYNNEI. V was cut by 4 bases and J by 6 bases, with 11 bases left in between. The chain's CDR3 is CASSGYRSDTQYF. CDR3 nucleotide sequence: TGTGCCAGCAGTGGGTACAGGAGTGATACGCAGTATTTT.

In this sample, this clonotype turned up many times. The CDR3 protein is CASSLDRGLDEQYF. CDR3 bases: TGTGCCAGCAGTTTGGACAGGGGGCTCGACGAGCAGTACTTC. This chain links TRBV27 with TRBJ2-7, with 11 bases matching TRBD1. J gave up 5 bases and V 3 bases, and 3 bases lay outside the gene matches. Germline-derived CDR1 and CDR2 are MNHEY and SMNVEV (reference sequence). This CDR3 region has 14 residues.

This clonotype has at least ten counts. The CDR3 DNA reads TGTGCCAGCTCTCTATCGGCAGGCTACGAGCAGTACTTC. This translates into CASSLSAGYEQYF. The chain has TRBV6-2 or TRBV6-3 and TRBJ2-7, with D unresolved. Germline V gene data show CDR1 as MNHEY and CDR2 as SVGEGT. Trimming removed 8 bases at V and 3 bases at J, with 14 bases between. The CDR3 consists of 13 residues.

The chain links TRBV6-2 or TRBV6-3 to TRBJ1-5; D is undetermined. The CDR3 runs 14 residues. CDR1 and CDR2 (germline): MNHEY, SVGEGT. The ends were cut back, 0 bases at V and 2 bases at J, with 5 bases in the middle. CDR3 DNA sequence: TGTGCCAGCAGTTACTCGATGCGCAATCAGCCCCAGCATTTT. Protein product: CASSYSMRNQPQHF.

Worth noting for this clonotype: Germline is not matched at one junction end, which may reflect a read error. This chain joins TRBV18 and TRBJ1-6; 8 bases match TRBD1. This CDR3 contains 15 residues. The germline gives CDR1 KGHSH, CDR2 LQKENI. CDR3 nucleotide sequence: TGTGCCAGCTCTCCACGACAGGGGTATCCTTCACCCCTCCACTTT. This encodes CASSPRQGYPSPLHF.

This clonotype was seen more than once but under ten times. The chain carries TRBV11-2 and TRBJ2-1; the match to TRBD1 covers 9 bases. The germline gives CDR1 SGHAT, CDR2 FQNNGV. The V segment lost 1 base and the J segment 4 bases; nucleotides outside the gene matches: 5. This CDR3 spans 16 amino acids. CDR3 nucleotides: TGTGCCAGCAGCTTAGGTCGGGACAGGGTTTACAATGAGCAGTTCTTC. Residues: CASSLGRDRVYNEQFF.

The chain couples TRBV9 to TRBJ2-1, with a tentative D call TRBD2 (6 bases). This CDR3 is built from 15 residues. Deletions cut 4 bases from V and 0 bases from J, with 11 bases between. Germline CDR1 reads SGDLS; CDR2 reads YYNGEE. In DNA form, the CDR3 reads TGTGCCAGCAGCTCCCCGGGAGACTCCTACAATGAGCAGTTCTTC. It encodes CASSSPGDSYNEQFF.

This clonotype has just a few counts. CDR3 coding DNA: TGCGCCAGCCGGGTGGCTCCGCGGGGGGAGGACATTCAGTACTTC. Translation: CASRVAPRGEDIQYF. The chain has TRBV5-1 and TRBJ2-4; 8 nucleotides match TRBD2. CDR3 length: 15 amino acids. Trimming at V came to 7 bases and at J to 8 bases, leaving 14 bases not matched to a gene. CDR1 is SGHRS and CDR2 is YFSETQ in the germline V gene. Variable domain in full (rest from reference TRBV5-1 and TRBJ2-4): KAGVTQTPRYLIKTRGQQVTLSCSPISGHRSVSWYQQTPGQGLQFLFEYFSETQRNKGNFPGRFSGRQFSNSRSEMNVSTLELGDSALYLCASRVAPRGEDIQYFGAGTRLSVL.

This clonotype was recorded many times. The V and J genes are TRBV28 and TRBJ2-7; D not certain. Looked up from germline, CDR1 is MDHEN and CDR2 is SYDVKM. V lost 8 bases and J 3 bases, leaving 14 bases between the germline ends. This CDR3 comprises 13 residues. The CDR3 DNA sequence: TGTGCCAGCTCCAGACTGGAAAACTACGAGCAGTACTTC. It is translated as CASSRLENYEQYF.

This chain uses TRBV5-1 with TRBJ2-1, with 9 bases fitting TRBD2. Germline V gene data show CDR1 as SGHRS and CDR2 as YFSETQ. The V segment lost 7 bases and the J segment 7 bases; nucleotides outside the gene matches: 9. The CDR3 sequence is 14 residues long. CDR3 protein: CASSRTSEGNEQFF. CDR3 DNA: TGCGCCAGCTCGAGGACTAGCGAAGGAAATGAGCAGTTCTTC.

This clonotype was found many times. The chain couples TRBV28 to TRBJ1-2; 8 nucleotides agree with TRBD1. Germline-derived CDR1 and CDR2 are MDHEN and SYDVKM. The length of the CDR3 is 21 residues. J lost 2 bases, V lost 4 bases, and 24 bases had no gene match. Here the CDR3 reads CASSSPLGAPGQDIGNYGYTF. The CDR3 DNA reads as TGTGCCAGCAGTTCCCCCCTGGGAGCCCCGGGACAGGATATTGGGAACTATGGCTACACCTTC.

The chain couples TRBV7-7 to TRBJ2-7; weak D call: TRBD2 (5 bases). Germline values: CDR1 SSHAT, CDR2 FNYEAQ (reference sequence). V was trimmed by 1 base and J by 6 bases, leaving 10 bases between them. The CDR3 sequence is 13 residues long. CDR3 in DNA: TGTGCCAGCAGCTTAGATCTCGGGGTCGAGCAGTACTTC. It specifies CASSLDLGVEQYF.

This clonotype was counted a few times. The CDR3 here is CSASMREQFF. CDR3 DNA: TGCAGTGCTAGTATGCGGGAGCAGTTCTTC. The chain has TRBV20-1 and TRBJ2-1; D ambiguous. Germline V gives CDR1 DFQATT, CDR2 SNEGSKA (reference sequence). This CDR3 contains 10 residues. Trimming took off 3 bases at V and 10 bases at J, with 7 bases between the two ends.

This clonotype was found many times. V usage is TRBV2 and J usage is TRBJ1-6; a weak D match, TRBD1 (5 bases). The V end lost 8 bases, the J end lost 7 bases, and 15 bases lay between the germline ends. The germline V gene has CDR1 SNHLY and CDR2 FYNNEI. This CDR3 comprises 14 residues. CDR3 in amino acids: CASGFQGPNSPLHF. The CDR3 DNA reads as TGTGCCAGCGGTTTTCAGGGCCCCAATTCACCCCTCCACTTT.

The chain couples TRBV4-2 to TRBJ2-7; D is perhaps TRBD1 (6 bases). Germline CDR1 is LGHNA and CDR2 is YNFKEQ. Trimming pared 1 base from V and 5 bases from J, leaving 15 bases between. The CDR3 covers 15 residues. The CDR3 coding sequence is TGTGCCAGCAGCCAAGCGCCAGGGGAGTCCCACGAGCAGTACTTC. Protein product: CASSQAPGESHEQYF.